These 8 T cell receptor beta chains share one sample of origin, sequenced in a study of blood T cell repertoires in COVID-19. Some clones are missing from TCRdb's copy, which holds only in-frame ones; the method was immunoSEQ multiplex PCR. The data show around 170,000 clones, about 87% seen once. Sequenced: peripheral blood. The receptors here all came from a man between 60 and 75 years old with COVID-19, enrolled during active disease.

The V gene is TRBV3-1 (or the pseudogene TRBV3-2), the J gene TRBJ1-6; 8 bases map to TRBD1. The CDR3 is 15 amino acids. The V gene end was trimmed by 3 bases and the J gene end by 9 bases; junction bases not matched to a gene: 7. The germline gives CDR1 LGHDT, CDR2 YNNKEL (reference sequence). CDR3 region: CASSQRQGSLSPLHF. The DNA for the CDR3 is TGTGCCAGCAGCCAGAGACAGGGGTCTCTTTCACCCCTCCACTTT.

The gene calls are TRBV2 and TRBJ2-6, with no clear D. The CDR3 runs 15 residues. Per germline, CDR1 SNHLY and CDR2 FYNNEI. V lost 3 bases and J 4 bases, leaving 10 bases between the germline ends. CDR3 in amino acids: CASSEGSLGANVLTF. The CDR3 region has the DNA TGTGCCAGCAGTGAGGGCAGCTTGGGGGCCAACGTCCTGACTTTC.

This chain connects TRBV6-2 or TRBV6-3 to TRBJ2-7; 10 positions agree with TRBD1. This CDR3 spans 17 amino acids. Germline V gene data show CDR1 as MNHEY and CDR2 as SVGEGT. Trimming removed 4 bases from V and 3 bases from J; junction bases left unmatched: 12. The CDR3 is CASSSPRTGGLLYEQYF. CDR3 nucleotides: TGTGCCAGCAGTTCCCCACGGACAGGGGGACTACTCTACGAGCAGTACTTC.

The chain couples TRBV29-1 to TRBJ2-7, with 8 bases matching TRBD1. CDR1 SQVTM and CDR2 ANQGSEA come from the germline V gene. J lost 4 bases, V lost 4 bases, and 6 bases had no gene match. CDR3 length: 13 residues. DNA of the CDR3: TGCAGCGTTGCGGGACAGGCCAGGTACGAGCAGTACTTC. Its translation is CSVAGQARYEQYF.

This chain uses TRBV15 with TRBJ1-5, with 9 bases identical to TRBD1. The CDR3 loop spans 15 amino acids. J lost 5 bases, V lost 4 bases, and 6 bases had no gene match. Germline V CDR1 and CDR2: LNHNV, YYDKDF (reference sequence). The CDR3 is CATSKRTGDDQPQHF. The CDR3 bases are TGTGCCACCAGCAAGCGGACAGGGGATGATCAGCCCCAGCATTTT.

The chain couples TRBV19 to TRBJ1-3, with 8 bases identical to TRBD1. The CDR3 sequence is 14 residues long. J gave up 4 bases and V 7 bases, and 6 bases lay outside the gene matches. Germline CDR1 is LNHDA and CDR2 is SQIVND (reference sequence). CDR3 residues: CASTNTGGGNTIYF. The CDR3 DNA is TGTGCCAGTACGAATACAGGGGGGGGAAACACCATATATTTT. The variable domain in full, completed from reference TRBV19 and TRBJ1-3, reads DGGITQSPKYLFRKEGQNVTLSCEQNLNHDAMYWYRQDPGQGLRLIYYSQIVNDFQKGDIAEGYSVSREKKESFPLTVTSAQKNPTAFYLCASTNTGGGNTIYFGEGSWLTVV.

The V call is TRBV7-9, the J call TRBJ1-2; D is uncertain. Germline V CDR1 and CDR2: SEHNR, FQNEAQ (reference sequence). This CDR3 contains 15 residues. Trimming took off 4 bases at V and 5 bases at J, with 17 bases between the two ends. CDR3 nucleotides: TGTGCCAGCAGCTCAAAGGCCGAGGGAGGGTATGGCTACACCTTC. It encodes CASSSKAEGGYGYTF.

This clone has more than one count but fewer than ten. V usage is TRBV11-3 and J usage is TRBJ1-1; perhaps TRBD1 as D (5 bases). V gave up 0 bases and J gave up 1 base, with 9 bases separating them. The CDR3 is 15 residues long. Germline lookup yields CDR1 SGHNT and CDR2 YENEEA. CDR3 nucleotide sequence: TGTGCCAGCAGCTTAGAGGGGGGATCGAACACTGAAGCTTTCTTT. Translated, it gives CASSLEGGSNTEAFF.